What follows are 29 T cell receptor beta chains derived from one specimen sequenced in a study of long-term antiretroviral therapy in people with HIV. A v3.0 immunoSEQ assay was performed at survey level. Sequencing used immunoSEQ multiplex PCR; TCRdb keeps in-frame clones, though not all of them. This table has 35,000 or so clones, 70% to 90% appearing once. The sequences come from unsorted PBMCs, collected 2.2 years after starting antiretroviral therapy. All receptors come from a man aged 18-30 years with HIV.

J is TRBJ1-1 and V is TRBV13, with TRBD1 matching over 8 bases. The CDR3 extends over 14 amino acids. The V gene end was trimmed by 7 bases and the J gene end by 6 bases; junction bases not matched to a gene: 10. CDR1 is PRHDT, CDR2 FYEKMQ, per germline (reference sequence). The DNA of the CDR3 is TGTGCCAGCACCTTCGCCGGACAGGGCGCTGAAGCTTTCTTT. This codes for CASTFAGQGAEAFF.

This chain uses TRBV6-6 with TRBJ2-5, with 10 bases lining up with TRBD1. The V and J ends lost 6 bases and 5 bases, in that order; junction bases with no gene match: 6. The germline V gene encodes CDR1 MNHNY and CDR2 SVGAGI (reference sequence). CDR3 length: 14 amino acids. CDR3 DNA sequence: TGTGCCAGCAGCCTGACAGGGGGCCTGGAGACCCAGTACTTC. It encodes CASSLTGGLETQYF.

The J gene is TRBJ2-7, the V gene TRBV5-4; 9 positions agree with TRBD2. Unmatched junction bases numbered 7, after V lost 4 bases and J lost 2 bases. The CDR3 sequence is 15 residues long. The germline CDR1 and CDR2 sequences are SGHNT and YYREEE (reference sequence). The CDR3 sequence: CASSPPTSGPYEQYF. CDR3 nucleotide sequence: TGTGCCAGCAGCCCCCCGACTAGCGGACCCTACGAGCAGTACTTC.

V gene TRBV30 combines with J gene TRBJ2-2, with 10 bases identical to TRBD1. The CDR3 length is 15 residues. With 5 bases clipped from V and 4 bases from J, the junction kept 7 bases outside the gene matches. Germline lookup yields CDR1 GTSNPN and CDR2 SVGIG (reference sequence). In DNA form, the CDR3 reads TGTGCCTGGCGGACAGGGGGTGAGGGCACCGGGGAGCTGTTTTTT. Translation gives CAWRTGGEGTGELFF. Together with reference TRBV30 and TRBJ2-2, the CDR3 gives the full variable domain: SQTIHQWPATLVQPVGSPLSLECTVEGTSNPNLYWYRQAAGRGLQLLFYSVGIGQISSEVPQNLSASRPQDRQFILSSKKLLLSDSGFYLCAWRTGGEGTGELFFGEGSRLTVL.

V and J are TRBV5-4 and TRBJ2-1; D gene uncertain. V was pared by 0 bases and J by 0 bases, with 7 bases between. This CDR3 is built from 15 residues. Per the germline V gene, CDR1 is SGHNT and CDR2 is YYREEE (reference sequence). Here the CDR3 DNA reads TGTGCCAGCAGCTTGGAGGATAGCTCCTACAATGAGCAGTTCTTC. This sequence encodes CASSLEDSSYNEQFF. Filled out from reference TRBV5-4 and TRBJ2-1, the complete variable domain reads ETGVTQSPTHLIKTRGQQVTLRCSSQSGHNTVSWYQQALGQGPQFIFQYYREEENGRGNFPPRFSGLQFPNYSSELNVNALELDDSALYLCASSLEDSSYNEQFFGPGTRLTVL.

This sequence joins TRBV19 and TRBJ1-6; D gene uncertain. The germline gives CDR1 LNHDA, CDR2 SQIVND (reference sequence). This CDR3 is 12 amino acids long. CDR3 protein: CATGRYNSPLHF. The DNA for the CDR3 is TGTGCTACCGGGAGATATAATTCACCCCTCCACTTT.

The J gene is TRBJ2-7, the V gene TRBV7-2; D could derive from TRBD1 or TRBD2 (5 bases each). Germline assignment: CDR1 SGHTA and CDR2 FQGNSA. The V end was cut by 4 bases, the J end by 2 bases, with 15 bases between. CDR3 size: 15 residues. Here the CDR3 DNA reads TGTGCCAGCAGCTCCCCCGGGACGAACCCCTACGAGCAGTACTTC. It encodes CASSSPGTNPYEQYF.

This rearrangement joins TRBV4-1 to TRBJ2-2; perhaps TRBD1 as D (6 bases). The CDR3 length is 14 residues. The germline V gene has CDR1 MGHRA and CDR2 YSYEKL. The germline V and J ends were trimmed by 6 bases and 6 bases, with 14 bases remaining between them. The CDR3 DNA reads TGCGCCAGCAGATCCAGGGGAGAGGCCGGGGAGCTGTTTTTT. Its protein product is CASRSRGEAGELFF.

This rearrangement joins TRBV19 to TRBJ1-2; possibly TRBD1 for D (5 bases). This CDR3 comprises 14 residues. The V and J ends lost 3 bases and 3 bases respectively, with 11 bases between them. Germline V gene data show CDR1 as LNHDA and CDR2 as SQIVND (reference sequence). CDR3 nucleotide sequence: TGTGCCAGTAGTATGGCTGGGGGAGACTATGGCTACACCTTC. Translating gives CASSMAGGDYGYTF. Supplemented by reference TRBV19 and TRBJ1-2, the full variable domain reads DGGITQSPKYLFRKEGQNVTLSCEQNLNHDAMYWYRQDPGQGLRLIYYSQIVNDFQKGDIAEGYSVSREKKESFPLTVTSAQKNPTAFYLCASSMAGGDYGYTFGSGTRLTVV.

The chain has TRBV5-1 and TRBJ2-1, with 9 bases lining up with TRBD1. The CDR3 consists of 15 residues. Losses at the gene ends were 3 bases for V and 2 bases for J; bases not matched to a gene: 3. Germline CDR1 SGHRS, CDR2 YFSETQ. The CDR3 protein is CASSSGTGPYNEQFF. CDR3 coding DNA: TGCGCCAGCAGCTCCGGGACAGGGCCCTACAATGAGCAGTTCTTC. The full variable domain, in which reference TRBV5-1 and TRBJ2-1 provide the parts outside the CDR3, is KAGVTQTPRYLIKTRGQQVTLSCSPISGHRSVSWYQQTPGQGLQFLFEYFSETQRNKGNFPGRFSGRQFSNSRSEMNVSTLELGDSALYLCASSSGTGPYNEQFFGPGTRLTVL.

CDR3 in DNA: TGTGCCAGTAGCGAGGGACCCAATCAGCCCCAGCATTTT. Encoded protein: CASSEGPNQPQHF. The rearrangement uses TRBV6-4 and TRBJ1-5; D might be TRBD1 (5 bases). V gave up 9 bases and J gave up 3 bases, with 12 bases separating them. The germline V gene has CDR1 MRHNA and CDR2 SNTAGT. This CDR3 is built from 13 residues.

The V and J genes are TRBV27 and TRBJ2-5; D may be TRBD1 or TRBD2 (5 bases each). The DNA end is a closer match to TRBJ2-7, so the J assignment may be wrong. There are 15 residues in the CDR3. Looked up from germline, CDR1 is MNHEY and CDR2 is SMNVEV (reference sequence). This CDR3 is CASSPPGRAAYEQYF. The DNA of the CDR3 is TGTGCCAGCAGTCCACCGGGACGCGCCGCTTACGAGCAGTACTTC.

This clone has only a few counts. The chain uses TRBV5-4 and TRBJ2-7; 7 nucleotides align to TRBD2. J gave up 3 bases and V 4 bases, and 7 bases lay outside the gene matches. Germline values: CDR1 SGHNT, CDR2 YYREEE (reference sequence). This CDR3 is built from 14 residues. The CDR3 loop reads CASSPRGVGYEQYF. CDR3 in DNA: TGTGCCAGCAGCCCACGGGGGGTCGGCTACGAGCAGTACTTC.

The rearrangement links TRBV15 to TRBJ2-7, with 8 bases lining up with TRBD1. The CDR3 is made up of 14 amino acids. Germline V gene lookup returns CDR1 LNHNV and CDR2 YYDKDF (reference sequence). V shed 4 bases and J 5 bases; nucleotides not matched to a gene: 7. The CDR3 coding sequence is TGTGCCACCAGCATCGGACAGGGTGGGCACGAGCAGTACTTC. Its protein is CATSIGQGGHEQYF.

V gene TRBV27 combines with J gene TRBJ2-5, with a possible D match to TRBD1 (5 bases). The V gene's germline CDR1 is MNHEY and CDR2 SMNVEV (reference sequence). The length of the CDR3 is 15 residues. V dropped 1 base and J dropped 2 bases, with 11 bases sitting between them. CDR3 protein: CASSLFQGSQETQYF. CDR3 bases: TGTGCCAGCAGTTTATTTCAGGGTAGTCAAGAGACCCAGTACTTC.

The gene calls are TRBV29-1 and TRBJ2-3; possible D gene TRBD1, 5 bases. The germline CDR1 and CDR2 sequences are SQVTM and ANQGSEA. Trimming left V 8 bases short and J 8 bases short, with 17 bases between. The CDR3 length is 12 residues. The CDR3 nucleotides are TGCAGCTTAAGGGGTGGTGGTGGTACGCAGTATTTT. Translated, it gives CSLRGGGGTQYF.

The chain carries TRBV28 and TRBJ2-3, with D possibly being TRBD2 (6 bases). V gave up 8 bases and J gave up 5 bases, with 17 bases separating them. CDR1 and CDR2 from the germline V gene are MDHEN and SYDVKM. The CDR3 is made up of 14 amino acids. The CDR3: CASFEWGDRDTQYF. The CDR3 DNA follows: TGTGCCAGCTTCGAGTGGGGGGACCGAGATACGCAGTATTTT. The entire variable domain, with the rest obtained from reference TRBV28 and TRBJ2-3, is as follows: DVKVTQSSRYLVKRTGEKVFLECVQDMDHENMFWYRQDPGLGLRLIYFSYDVKMKEKGDIPEGYSVSREKKERFSLILESASTNQTSMYLCASFEWGDRDTQYFGPGTRLTVL.

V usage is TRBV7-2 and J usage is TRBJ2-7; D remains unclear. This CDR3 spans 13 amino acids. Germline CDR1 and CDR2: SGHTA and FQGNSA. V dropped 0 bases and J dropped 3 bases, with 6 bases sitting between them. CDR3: CASSLADRYEQYF. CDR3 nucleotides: TGTGCCAGCAGCTTAGCGGACCGCTACGAGCAGTACTTC.

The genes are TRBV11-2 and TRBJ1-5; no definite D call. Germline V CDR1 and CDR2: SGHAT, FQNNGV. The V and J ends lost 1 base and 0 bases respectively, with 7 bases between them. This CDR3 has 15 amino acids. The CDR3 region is CASSLAGYSNQPQHF. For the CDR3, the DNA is TGTGCCAGCAGCTTAGCCGGGTATAGCAATCAGCCCCAGCATTTT.

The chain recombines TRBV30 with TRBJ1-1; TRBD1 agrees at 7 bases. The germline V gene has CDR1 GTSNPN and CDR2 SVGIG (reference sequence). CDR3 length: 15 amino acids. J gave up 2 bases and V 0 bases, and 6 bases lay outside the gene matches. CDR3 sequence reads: CAWSVRTGQNTEAFF. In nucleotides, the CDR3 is TGTGCCTGGAGTGTTCGGACAGGACAAAACACTGAAGCTTTCTTT.

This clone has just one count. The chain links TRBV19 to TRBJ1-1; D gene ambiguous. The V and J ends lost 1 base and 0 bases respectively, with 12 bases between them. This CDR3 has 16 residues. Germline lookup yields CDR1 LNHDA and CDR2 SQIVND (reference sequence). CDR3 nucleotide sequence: TGTGCCAGTAGTATAGGCGGCCCGTTCATGAACACTGAAGCTTTCTTT. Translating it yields CASSIGGPFMNTEAFF.

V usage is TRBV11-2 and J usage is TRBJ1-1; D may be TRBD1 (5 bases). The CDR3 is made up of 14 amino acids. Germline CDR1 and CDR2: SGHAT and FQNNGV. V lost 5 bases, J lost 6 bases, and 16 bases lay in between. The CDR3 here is CASSPRRGEAEAFF. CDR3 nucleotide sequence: TGTGCCAGCAGCCCCCGGAGGGGCGAGGCTGAAGCTTTCTTT.

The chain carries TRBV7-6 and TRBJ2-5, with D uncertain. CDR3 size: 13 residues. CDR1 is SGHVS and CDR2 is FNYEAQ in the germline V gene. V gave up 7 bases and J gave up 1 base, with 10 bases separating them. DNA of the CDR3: TGTGCCAGCATGCCACCCACCCAAGAGACCCAGTACTTC. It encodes CASMPPTQETQYF.

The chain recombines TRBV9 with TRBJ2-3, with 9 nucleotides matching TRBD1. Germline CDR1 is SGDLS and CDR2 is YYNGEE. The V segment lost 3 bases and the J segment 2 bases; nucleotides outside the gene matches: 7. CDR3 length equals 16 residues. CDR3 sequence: CASSATGGYSTDTQYF. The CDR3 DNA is TGTGCCAGCAGCGCGACAGGGGGATATTCCACAGATACGCAGTATTTT. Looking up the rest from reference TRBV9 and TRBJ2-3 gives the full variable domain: DSGVTQTPKHLITATGQRVTLRCSPRSGDLSVYWYQQSLDQGLQFLIQYYNGEERAKGNILERFSAQQFPDLHSELNLSSLELGDSALYFCASSATGGYSTDTQYFGPGTRLTVL.

The CDR3 sequence: CASGSRLAREQYF. CDR3 sequence (DNA): TGTGCCTCCGGCAGTCGTCTCGCGCGCGAGCAGTACTTC. The V gene is TRBV19, the J gene TRBJ2-7; D not certain. There are 13 residues in the CDR3. Germline V lookup: CDR1 LNHDA, CDR2 SQIVND (reference sequence). V gave up 11 bases and J gave up 6 bases, with 20 bases separating them. Full variable domain (missing parts from reference TRBV19 and TRBJ2-7): DGGITQSPKYLFRKEGQNVTLSCEQNLNHDAMYWYRQDPGQGLRLIYYSQIVNDFQKGDIAEGYSVSREKKESFPLTVTSAQKNPTAFYLCASGSRLAREQYFGPGTRLTVT.

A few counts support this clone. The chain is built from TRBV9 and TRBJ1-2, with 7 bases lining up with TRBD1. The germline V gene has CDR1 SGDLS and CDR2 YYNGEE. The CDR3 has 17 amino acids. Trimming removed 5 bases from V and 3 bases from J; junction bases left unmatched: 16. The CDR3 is CASRGLGQGVDDYGYTF. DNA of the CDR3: TGTGCCAGCAGAGGGCTGGGCCAGGGGGTAGACGACTATGGCTACACCTTC.

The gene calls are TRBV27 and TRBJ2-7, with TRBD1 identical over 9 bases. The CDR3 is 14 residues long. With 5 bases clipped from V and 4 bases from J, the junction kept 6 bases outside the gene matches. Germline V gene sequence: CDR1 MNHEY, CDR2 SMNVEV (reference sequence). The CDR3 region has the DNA TGTGCCAGCAGTAGGACAGGGGTAGGGTACGAGCAGTACTTC. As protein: CASSRTGVGYEQYF.

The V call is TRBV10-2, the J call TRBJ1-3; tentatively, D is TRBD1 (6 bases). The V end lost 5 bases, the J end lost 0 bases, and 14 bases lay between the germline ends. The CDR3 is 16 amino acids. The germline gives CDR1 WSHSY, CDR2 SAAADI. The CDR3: CASSLTGPFSGNTIYF. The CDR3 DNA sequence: TGCGCCAGCAGTCTGACAGGTCCCTTCTCTGGAAACACCATATATTTT.

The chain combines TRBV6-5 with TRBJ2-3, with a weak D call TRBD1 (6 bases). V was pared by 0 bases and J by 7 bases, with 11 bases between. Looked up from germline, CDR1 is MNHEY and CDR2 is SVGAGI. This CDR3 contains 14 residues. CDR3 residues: CASSYSPQGNTQYF. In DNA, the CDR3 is TGTGCCAGCAGTTACTCGCCACAGGGAAATACGCAGTATTTT.